This TCR beta chain appears in the sequencing data of a study of T cell responses to AZD1222 COVID-19 vaccine. Findings and limits, study-wide: Among the donors, most were white British and more were female, and clonal diversity was possibly underestimated.

Germline CDR1 and CDR2: MNHEY and SVGEGT. With 6 bases removed from V and 2 bases from J, the gap between germline ends came to 17 bases. The CDR3 covers 15 residues. TCRdb's copy holds only in-frame clones and misses some; the assay was immunoSEQ multiplex PCR. The table has some 180,000 clones, approximately 93% seen once. A remark on this clone: Its antigen is currently unknown.

V is TRBV6-2 or TRBV6-3 and J is TRBJ2-7; D is unclear. The TCR comes from an adult who received the AZD1222 COVID-19 vaccine. The sequences come from peripheral blood, collected 28 days after the second AZD1222 dose. The CDR3 is CASSPPAANPYEQYF. The CDR3, as DNA: TGTGCCAGCAGCCCCCCGGCAGCCAACCCCTACGAGCAGTACTTC.